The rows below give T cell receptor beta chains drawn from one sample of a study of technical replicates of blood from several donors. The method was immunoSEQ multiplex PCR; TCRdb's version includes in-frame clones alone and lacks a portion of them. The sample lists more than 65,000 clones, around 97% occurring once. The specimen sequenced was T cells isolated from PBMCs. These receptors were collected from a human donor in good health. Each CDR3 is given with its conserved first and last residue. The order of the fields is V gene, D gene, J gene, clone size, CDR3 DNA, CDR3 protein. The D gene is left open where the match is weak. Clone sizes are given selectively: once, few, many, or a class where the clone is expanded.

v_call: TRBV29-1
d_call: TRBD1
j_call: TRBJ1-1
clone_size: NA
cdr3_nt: TGCAGCGCGAGGGGGTGGGGACAGGGGGACACTGAAGCTTTCTTT
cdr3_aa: CSARGWGQGDTEAFF

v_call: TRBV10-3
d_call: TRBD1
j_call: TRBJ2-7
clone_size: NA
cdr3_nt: TGTGCCATCAGTGTACAGGGGGCCTACGAGCAGTACTTC
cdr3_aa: CAISVQGAYEQYF

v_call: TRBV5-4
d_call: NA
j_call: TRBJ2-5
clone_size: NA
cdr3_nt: TGTGCCAGCAGCTCGGGGTCGGAGACCCAGTACTTC
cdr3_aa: CASSSGSETQYF

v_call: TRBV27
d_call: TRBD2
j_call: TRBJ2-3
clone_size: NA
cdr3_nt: TGTGCCAGCAGTTTCGTCGCGACTAGCGGCACAGATACGCAGTATTTT
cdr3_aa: CASSFVATSGTDTQYF

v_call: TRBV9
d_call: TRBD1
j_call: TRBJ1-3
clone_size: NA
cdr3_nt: TGTGCCAGCAGCGCGACAGGGCTTTCTGGAAACACCATATATTTT
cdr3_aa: CASSATGLSGNTIYF

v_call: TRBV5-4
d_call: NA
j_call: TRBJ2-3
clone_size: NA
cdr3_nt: TGTGCCAGCAGCGGCGGGGAATCAAATACGCAGTATTTT
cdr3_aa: CASSGGESNTQYF

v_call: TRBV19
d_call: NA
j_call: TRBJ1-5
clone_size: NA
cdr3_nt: TGTGCCAGTAGTAGCCCGGGACACTATAGCAATCAGCCCCAGCATTTT
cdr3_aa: CASSSPGHYSNQPQHF

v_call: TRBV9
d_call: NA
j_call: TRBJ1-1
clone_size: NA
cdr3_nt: TGTGCCAGCAGCCGTGGGGCCGGGAACACTGAAGCTTTCTTT
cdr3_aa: CASSRGAGNTEAFF

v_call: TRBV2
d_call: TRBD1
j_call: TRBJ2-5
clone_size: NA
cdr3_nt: TGTGCCAGCATCACAGGGGTGGGAGAGACCCAGTACTTC
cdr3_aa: CASITGVGETQYF

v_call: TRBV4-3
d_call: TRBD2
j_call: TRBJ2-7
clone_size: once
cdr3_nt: TGCGCCAGCAGCCAAGATGGTTCTCCCGGGACTAGCTACGAGCAGTACTTC
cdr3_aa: CASSQDGSPGTSYEQYF

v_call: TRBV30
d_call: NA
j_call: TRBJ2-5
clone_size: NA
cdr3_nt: TGTGCCTGGAACGGGGGGGGACAGGGTAACTTC
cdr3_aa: CAWNGGGQGNF

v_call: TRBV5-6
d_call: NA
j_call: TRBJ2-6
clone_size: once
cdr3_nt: TGTGCCAGCAGCTTGGGGGCCTCTGGGGCCAACGTCCTGACTTTC
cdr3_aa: CASSLGASGANVLTF

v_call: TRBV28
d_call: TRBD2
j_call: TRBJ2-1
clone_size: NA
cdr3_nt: TGTGCCAGCAGTTTATGGACTAGCGGGGCAGAGCAGTTCTTC
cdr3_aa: CASSLWTSGAEQFF

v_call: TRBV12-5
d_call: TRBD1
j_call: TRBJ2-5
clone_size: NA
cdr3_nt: TGTGCTAGTGGTTTGGGAACAGGGGGCGCTGGAGAGACCCAGTACTTC
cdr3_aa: CASGLGTGGAGETQYF

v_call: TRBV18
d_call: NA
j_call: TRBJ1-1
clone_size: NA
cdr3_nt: TGTGCCAGCTCACCCGGACAGAAGAACACTGAAGCTTTCTTT
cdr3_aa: CASSPGQKNTEAFF

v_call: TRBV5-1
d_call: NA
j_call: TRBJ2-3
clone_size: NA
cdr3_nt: TGCGCCAGCAGCTTGGCCGGTTCTAGCCGCTCCATTTTCACAGATACGCAGTATTTT
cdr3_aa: CASSLAGSSRSIFTDTQYF

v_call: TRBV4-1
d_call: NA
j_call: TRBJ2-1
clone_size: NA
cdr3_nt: TGCGCCAGCAGCCAAGTCGGCGGGGTATACAATGAGCAGTTCTTC
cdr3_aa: CASSQVGGVYNEQFF

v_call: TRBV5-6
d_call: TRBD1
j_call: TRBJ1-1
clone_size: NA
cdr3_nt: TGTGCCAGCAGCTCCTTTTTTTTGACAGGGGTTCCTGAAGCTTTCTTT
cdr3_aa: CASSSFFLTGVPEAFF

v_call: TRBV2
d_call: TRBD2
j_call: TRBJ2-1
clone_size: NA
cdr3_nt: TGTGCCAGCAGTGAAGCGTCTAGCGGGAGGGGCTATGAGCAGTTCTTC
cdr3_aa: CASSEASSGRGYEQFF

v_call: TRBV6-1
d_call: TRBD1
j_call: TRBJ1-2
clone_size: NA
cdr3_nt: TGTGCCAGCAGTCCACGGACAGGGGCTGGCTACACCTTC
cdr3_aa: CASSPRTGAGYTF

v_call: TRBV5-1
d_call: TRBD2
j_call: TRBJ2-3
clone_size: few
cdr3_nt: TGCGCCAGCAGCATAGGGACTAGCGGGAGGACACCAGATACGCAGTATTTT
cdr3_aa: CASSIGTSGRTPDTQYF

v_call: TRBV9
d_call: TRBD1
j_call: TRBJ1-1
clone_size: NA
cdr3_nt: TGTGCCAGCAGCCCGGAGGGGGCGCTTTTCACTGAAGCTTTCTTT
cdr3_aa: CASSPEGALFTEAFF

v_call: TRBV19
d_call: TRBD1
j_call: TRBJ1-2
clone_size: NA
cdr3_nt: TGTGCCAGTAGTCCCCCGGGACAGGGAGCCAACTATGGCTACACCTTC
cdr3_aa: CASSPPGQGANYGYTF

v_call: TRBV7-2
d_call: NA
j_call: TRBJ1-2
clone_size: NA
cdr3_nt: TGTGCCAGCAGCTTACTAAGGTCAGGGTCTGCTGGCTACACCTTC
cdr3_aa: CASSLLRSGSAGYTF

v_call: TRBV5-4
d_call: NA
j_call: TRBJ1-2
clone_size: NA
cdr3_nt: TGTGCCAGCAGCTTCGGCTATGGCTACACCTTC
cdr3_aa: CASSFGYGYTF

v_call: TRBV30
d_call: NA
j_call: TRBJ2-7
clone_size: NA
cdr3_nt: TGTGCCTGGAGTGTACGAGGGTCCCCATACGAGCAGTACTTC
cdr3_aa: CAWSVRGSPYEQYF

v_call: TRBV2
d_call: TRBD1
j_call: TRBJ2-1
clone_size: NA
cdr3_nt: TGTGCCAGAAAACAGGGGTACTCCTACAATGAGCAGTTCTTC
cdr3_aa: CARKQGYSYNEQFF

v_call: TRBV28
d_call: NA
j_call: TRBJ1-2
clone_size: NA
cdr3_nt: TGTGCCAGCACGGGCTGGGGGGACTACTATGGCTACACCTTC
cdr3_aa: CASTGWGDYYGYTF

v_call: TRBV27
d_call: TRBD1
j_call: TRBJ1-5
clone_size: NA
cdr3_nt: TGTGCCAGCAGTCCGGGCCCGGGACAGGGGAATCAGCCCCAGCATTTT
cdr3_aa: CASSPGPGQGNQPQHF

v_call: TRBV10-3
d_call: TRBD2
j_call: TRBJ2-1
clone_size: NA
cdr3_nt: TGTGCCACCGGGACTAGCATCAATGAGCAGTTCTTC
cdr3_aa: CATGTSINEQFF

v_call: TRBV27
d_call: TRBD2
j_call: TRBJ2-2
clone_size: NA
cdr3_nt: TGTGCCAGCAGTTCAAGACAGGGGGCTAGCGGGAGGGCCACCGGGGAGCTGTTTTTT
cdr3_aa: CASSSRQGASGRATGELFF

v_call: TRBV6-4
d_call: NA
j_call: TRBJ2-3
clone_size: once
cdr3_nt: TGTGCCAGCAGTGTTACTACACCATACACAGATACGCAGTATTTT
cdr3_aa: CASSVTTPYTDTQYF

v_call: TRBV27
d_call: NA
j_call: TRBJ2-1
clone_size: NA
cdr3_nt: TGTGCCAGCACTACTTCCTACAATGAGCAGTTCTTC
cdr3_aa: CASTTSYNEQFF

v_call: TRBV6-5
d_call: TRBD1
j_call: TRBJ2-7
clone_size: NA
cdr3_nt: TGTGCCAGCAGTTACCAAACAGGGGAGATCTCCTACGAGCAGTACTTC
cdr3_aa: CASSYQTGEISYEQYF

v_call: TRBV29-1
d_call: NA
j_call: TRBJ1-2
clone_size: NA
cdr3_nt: TGCAGCGTTGGCGGCCAGACCTCTAGTAGAGGCTACACCTTT
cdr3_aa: CSVGGQTSSRGYTF

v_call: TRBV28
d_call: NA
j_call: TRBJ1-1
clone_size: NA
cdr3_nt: TGTGCCAGCAGTTTTTTTCAGGCGTACACTGAAGCTTTCTTT
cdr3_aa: CASSFFQAYTEAFF

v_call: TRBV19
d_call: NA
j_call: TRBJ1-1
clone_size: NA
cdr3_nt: TGTGCCAGTAAGGGCCACCCGGAGGGCACTGAAGCTTTCTTT
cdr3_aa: CASKGHPEGTEAFF

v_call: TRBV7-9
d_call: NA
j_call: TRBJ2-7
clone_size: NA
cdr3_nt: TGTGCCAGCAGCCTGGGACACCTATACGAGCAGTACTTC
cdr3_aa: CASSLGHLYEQYF

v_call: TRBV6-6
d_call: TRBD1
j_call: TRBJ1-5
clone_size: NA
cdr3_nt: TGTGCCAGCTCGGGGGACAGGGAATTTAATCAGCCCCAGCATTTT
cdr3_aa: CASSGDREFNQPQHF

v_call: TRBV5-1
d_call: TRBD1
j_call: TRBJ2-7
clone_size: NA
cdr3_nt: TGCGCCAGCAGCTCGGGACAGGGCATCTACGAGCAGTACTTC
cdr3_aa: CASSSGQGIYEQYF

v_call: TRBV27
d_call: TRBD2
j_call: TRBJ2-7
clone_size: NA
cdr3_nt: TGTGCCAGCAGTTTAGGAGACGGGAGGGCATACGAGCAGTACTTC
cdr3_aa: CASSLGDGRAYEQYF

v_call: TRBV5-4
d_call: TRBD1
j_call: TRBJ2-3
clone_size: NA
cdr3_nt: TGTGCCAGCAGCCGGGACAGGGGGACAGATACGCAGTATTTT
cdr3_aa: CASSRDRGTDTQYF

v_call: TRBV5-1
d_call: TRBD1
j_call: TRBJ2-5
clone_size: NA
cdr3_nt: TGCGCCAGCAGCCCGGGACAGGGGCAAGAGACCCAGTACTTC
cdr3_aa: CASSPGQGQETQYF

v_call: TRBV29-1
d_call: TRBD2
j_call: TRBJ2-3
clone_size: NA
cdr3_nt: TGCAGCGCCTCGACTAGCGGAACAGATACGCAGTATTTT
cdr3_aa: CSASTSGTDTQYF

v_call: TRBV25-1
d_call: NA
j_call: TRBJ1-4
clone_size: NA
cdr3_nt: TGTGCCAGCAGTGAACAGGGTACAACTAATGAAAAACTGTTTTTT
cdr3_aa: CASSEQGTTNEKLFF

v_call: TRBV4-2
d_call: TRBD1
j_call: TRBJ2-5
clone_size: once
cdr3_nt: TGTGCCAGCAGCCGGACAGGGCAAGAGACCCAGTACTTC
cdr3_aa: CASSRTGQETQYF

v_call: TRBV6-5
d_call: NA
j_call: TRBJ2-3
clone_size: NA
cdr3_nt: TGTGCCAGCAGTTACGGCAGGCCCACAGATACGCAGTATTTT
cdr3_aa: CASSYGRPTDTQYF